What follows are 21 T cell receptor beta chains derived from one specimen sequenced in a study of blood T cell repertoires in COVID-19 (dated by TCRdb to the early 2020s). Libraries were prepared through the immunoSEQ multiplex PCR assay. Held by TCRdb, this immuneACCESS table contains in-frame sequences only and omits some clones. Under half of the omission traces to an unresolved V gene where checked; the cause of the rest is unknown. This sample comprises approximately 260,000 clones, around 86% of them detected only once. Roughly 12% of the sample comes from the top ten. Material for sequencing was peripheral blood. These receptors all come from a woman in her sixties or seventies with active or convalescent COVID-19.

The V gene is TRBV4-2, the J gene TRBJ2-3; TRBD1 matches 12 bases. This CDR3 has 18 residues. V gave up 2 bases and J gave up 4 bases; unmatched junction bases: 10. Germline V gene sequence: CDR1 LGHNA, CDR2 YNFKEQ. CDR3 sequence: CASSQLTPGQGAADTQYF. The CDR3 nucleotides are TGTGCCAGCAGCCAACTAACGCCGGGACAGGGGGCGGCAGATACGCAGTATTTT.

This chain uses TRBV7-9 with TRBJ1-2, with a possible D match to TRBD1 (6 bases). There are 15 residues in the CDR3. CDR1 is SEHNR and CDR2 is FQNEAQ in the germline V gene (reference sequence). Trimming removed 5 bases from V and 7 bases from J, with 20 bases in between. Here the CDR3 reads CASSAPGLRGLGYTF. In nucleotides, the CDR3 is TGTGCCAGCAGCGCCCCCGGCTTGCGGGGGCTTGGCTACACCTTC.

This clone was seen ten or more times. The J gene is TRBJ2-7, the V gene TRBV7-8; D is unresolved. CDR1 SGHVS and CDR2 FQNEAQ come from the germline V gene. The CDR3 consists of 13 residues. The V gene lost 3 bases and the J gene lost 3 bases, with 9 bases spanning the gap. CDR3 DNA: TGTGCCAGCAGCTTGGCCTTCAACTACGAGCAGTACTTC. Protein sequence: CASSLAFNYEQYF. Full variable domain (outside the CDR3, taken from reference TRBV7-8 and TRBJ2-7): GAGVSQSPRYKVAKRGQDVALRCDPISGHVSLFWYQQALGQGPEFLTYFQNEAQLDKSGLPSDRFFAERPEGSVSTLKIQRTQQEDSAVYLCASSLAFNYEQYFGPGTRLTVT.

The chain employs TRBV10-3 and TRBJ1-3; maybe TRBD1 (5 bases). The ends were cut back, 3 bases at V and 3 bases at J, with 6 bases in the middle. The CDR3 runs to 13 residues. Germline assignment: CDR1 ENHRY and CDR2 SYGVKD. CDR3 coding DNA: TGTGCCATCAGTGACAGGGATGGAAACACCATATATTTT. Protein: CAISDRDGNTIYF.

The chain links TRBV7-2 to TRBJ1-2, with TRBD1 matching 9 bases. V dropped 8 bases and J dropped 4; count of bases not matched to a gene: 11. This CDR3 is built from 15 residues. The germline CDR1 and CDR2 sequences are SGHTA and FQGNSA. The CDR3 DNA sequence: TGTGCCAGCGGAGGACGACAGGGGGTTATCTATGGCTACACCTTC. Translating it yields CASGGRQGVIYGYTF. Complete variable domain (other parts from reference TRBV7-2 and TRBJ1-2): GAGVSQSPSNKVTEKGKDVELRCDPISGHTALYWYRQSLGQGLEFLIYFQGNSAPDKSGLPSDRFSAERTGGSVSTLTIQRTQQEDSAVYLCASGGRQGVIYGYTFGSGTRLTVV.

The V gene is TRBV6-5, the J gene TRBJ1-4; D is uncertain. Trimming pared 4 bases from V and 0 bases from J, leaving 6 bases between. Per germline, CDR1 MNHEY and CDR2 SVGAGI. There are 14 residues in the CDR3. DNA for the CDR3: TGTGCCAGCAGTTTAAATCCAACTAATGAAAAACTGTTTTTT. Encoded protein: CASSLNPTNEKLFF.

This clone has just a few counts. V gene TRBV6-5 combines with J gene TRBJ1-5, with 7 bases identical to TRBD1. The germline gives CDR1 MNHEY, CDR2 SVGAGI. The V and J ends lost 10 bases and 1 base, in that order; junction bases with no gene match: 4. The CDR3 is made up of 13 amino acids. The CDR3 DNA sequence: TGTGCCACCGGGGACAGAAGCAATCAGCCCCAGCATTTT. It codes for CATGDRSNQPQHF.

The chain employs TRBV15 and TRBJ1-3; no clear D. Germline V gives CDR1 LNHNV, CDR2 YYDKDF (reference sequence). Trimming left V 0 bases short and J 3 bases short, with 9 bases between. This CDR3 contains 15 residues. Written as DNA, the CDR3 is TGTGCCACCAGCAGAGATCTGTCCCTTGGAAACACCATATATTTT. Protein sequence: CATSRDLSLGNTIYF.

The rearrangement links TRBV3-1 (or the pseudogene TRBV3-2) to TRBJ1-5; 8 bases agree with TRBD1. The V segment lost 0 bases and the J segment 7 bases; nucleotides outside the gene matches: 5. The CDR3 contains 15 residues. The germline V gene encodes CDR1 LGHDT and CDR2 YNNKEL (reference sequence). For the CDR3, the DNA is TGTGCCAGCAGCCAAGATTTCACAGGGGGACAGCCCCAGCATTTT. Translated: CASSQDFTGGQPQHF.

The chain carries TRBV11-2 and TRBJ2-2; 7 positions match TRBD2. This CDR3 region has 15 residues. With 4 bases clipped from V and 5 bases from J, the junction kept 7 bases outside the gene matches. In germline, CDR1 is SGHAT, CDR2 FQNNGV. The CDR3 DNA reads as TGTGCCAGCAGCTACCCGACTAGCCGAACCGGGGAGCTGTTTTTT. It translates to CASSYPTSRTGELFF.

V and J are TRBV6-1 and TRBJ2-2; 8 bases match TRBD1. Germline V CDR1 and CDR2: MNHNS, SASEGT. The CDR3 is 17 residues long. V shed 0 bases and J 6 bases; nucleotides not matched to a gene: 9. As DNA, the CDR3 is TGTGCCAGCAGTGAAGCCCTACAGGGGGTAGGGGCCGGGGAGCTGTTTTTT. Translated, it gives CASSEALQGVGAGELFF.

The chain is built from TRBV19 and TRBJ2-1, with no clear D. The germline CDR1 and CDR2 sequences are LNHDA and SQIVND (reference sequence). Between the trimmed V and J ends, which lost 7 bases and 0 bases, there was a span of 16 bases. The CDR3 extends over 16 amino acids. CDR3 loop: CASIDKVPGSYNEQFF. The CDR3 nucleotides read TGTGCCAGTATCGACAAGGTCCCTGGCTCCTACAATGAGCAGTTCTTC. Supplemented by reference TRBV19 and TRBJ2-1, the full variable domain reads DGGITQSPKYLFRKEGQNVTLSCEQNLNHDAMYWYRQDPGQGLRLIYYSQIVNDFQKGDIAEGYSVSREKKESFPLTVTSAQKNPTAFYLCASIDKVPGSYNEQFFGPGTRLTVL.

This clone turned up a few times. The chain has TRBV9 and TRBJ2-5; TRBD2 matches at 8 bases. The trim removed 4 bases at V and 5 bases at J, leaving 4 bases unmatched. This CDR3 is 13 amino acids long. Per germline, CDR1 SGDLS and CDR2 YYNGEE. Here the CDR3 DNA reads TGTGCCAGCAGCCAGTCGGGGGGGGAGACCCAGTACTTC. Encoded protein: CASSQSGGETQYF.

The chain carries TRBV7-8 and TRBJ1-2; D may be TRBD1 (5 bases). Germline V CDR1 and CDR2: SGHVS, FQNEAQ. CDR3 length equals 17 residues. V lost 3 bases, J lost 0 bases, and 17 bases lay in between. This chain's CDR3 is CASSFGWGGLANYGYTF. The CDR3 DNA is TGTGCCAGCAGCTTCGGATGGGGCGGACTAGCTAACTATGGCTACACCTTC.

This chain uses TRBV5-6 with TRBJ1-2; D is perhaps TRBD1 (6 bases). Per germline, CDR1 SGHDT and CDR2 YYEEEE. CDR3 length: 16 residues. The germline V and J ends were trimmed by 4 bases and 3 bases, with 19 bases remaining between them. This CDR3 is CASSPAGGGTYYGYTF. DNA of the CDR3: TGTGCCAGCAGCCCGGCCGGGGGGGGCACGTACTATGGCTACACCTTC.

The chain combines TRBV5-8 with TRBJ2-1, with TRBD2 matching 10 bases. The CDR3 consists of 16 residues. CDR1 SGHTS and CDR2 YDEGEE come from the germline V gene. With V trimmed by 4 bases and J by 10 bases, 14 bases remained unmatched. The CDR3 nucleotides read TGTGCCAGCAGCCCATTAGCGGGGGGTTCTTGGGGAGAGCAGTTCTTC. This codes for CASSPLAGGSWGEQFF.

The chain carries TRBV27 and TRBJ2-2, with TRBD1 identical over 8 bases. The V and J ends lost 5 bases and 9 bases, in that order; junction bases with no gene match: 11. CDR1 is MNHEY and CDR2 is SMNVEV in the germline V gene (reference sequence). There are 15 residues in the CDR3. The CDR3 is CASSTMQGAPWELFF. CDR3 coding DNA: TGTGCCAGCAGTACTATGCAGGGGGCGCCCTGGGAGCTGTTTTTT.

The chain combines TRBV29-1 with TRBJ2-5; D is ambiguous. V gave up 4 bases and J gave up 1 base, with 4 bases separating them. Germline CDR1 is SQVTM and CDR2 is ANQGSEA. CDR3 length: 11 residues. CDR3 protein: CSVGGQETQYF. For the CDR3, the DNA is TGCAGCGTTGGCGGCCAAGAGACCCAGTACTTC.

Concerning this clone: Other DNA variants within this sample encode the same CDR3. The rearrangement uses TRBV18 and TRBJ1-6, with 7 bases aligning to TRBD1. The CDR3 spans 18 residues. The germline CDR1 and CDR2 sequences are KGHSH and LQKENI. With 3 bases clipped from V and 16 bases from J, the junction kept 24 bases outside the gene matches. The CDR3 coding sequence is TGTGCCAGCTCACCTAGTTCTCCTGGGACAGTAAATATGCGACCTCTCCACTTT. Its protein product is CASSPSSPGTVNMRPLHF.

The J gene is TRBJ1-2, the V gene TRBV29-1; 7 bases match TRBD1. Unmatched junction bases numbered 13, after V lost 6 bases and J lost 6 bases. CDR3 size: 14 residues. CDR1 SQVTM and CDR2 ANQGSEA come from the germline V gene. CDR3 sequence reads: CSVNQAGTEDGYTF. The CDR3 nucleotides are TGCAGCGTCAACCAGGCCGGGACAGAGGATGGCTACACCTTC.

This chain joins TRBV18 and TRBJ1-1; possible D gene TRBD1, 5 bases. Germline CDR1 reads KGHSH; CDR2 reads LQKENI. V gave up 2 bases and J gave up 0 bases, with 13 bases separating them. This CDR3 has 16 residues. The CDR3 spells CASSPSRGEVNTEAFF. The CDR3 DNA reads TGTGCCAGCTCACCATCGAGAGGGGAGGTGAACACTGAAGCTTTCTTT. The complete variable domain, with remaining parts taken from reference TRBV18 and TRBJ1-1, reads NAGVMQNPRHLVRRRGQEARLRCSPMKGHSHVYWYRQLPEEGLKFMVYLQKENIIDESGMPKERFSAEFPKEGPSILRIQQVVRGDSAAYFCASSPSRGEVNTEAFFGQGTRLTVV.